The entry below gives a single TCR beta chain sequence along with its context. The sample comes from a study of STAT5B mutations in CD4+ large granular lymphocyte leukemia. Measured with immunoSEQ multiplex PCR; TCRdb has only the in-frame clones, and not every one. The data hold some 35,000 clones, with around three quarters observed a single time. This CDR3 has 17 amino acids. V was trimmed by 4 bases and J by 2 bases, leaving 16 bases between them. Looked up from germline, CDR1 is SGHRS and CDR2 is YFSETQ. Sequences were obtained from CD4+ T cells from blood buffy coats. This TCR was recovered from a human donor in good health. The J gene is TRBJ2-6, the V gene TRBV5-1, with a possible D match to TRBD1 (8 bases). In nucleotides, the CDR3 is TGCGCCAGCAGCCCGAACAGGGGGGGGGCTGGGGCCAACGTCCTGACTTTC. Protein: CASSPNRGGAGANVLTF. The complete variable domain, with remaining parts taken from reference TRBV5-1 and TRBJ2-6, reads KAGVTQTPRYLIKTRGQQVTLSCSPISGHRSVSWYQQTPGQGLQFLFEYFSETQRNKGNFPGRFSGRQFSNSRSEMNVSTLELGDSALYLCASSPNRGGAGANVLTFGAGSRLTVL.